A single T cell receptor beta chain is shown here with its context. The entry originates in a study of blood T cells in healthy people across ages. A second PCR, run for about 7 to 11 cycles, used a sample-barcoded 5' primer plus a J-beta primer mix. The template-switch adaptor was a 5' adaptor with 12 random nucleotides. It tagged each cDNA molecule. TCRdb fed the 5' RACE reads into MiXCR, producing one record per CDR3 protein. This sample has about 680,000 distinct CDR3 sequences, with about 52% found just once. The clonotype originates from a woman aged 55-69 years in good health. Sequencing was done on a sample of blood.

This CDR3 reads CASSPAVEREKLFF. The CDR3, as DNA: TGTGCCAGCAGCCCCGCCGTGGAGAGGGAAAAACTGTTTTTT. This chain connects TRBV4-2 to TRBJ1-4; D ambiguous. Germline CDR1 LGHNA, CDR2 YNFKEQ. The ends were cut back, 4 bases at V and 8 bases at J, with 14 bases in the middle. The CDR3 has 14 residues.